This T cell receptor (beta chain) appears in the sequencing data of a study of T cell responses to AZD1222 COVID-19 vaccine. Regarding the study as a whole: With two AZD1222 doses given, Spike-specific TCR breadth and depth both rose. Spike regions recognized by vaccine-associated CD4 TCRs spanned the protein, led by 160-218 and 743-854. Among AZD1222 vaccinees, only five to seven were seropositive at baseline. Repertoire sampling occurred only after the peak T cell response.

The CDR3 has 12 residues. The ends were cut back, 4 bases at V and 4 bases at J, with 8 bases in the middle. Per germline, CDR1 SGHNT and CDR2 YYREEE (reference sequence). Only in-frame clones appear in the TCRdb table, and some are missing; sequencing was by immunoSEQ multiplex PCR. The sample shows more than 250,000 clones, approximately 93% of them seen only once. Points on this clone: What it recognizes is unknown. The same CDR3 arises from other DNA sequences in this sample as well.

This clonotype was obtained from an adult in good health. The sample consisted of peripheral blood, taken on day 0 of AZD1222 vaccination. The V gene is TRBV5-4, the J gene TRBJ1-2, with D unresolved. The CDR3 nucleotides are TGTGCCAGCAGCCTGGACGGCTATGGCTACACCTTC. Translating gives CASSLDGYGYTF.